The present T cell receptor beta chain was sequenced within a study of blood T cell repertoires in COVID-19. Measured with immunoSEQ multiplex PCR; TCRdb has only the in-frame clones, and not every one. The sample shows more than 300,000 clones, under 85% of them seen only once. Looked up from germline, CDR1 is SGDLS and CDR2 is YYNGEE. With V trimmed by 4 bases and J by 9 bases, 13 bases remained unmatched. This CDR3 has 15 amino acids. Enrolled through a virtual design, the participants were between roughly 18 and 95 years of age and came from fewer than 30 US areas. Membership in each cohort depended on participant-reported clinical history. Recovery among Cohort 3 donors was established by two negative PCRs, clearance, or symptom resolution.

Sequencing was done on a sample of PBMCs or T cells enriched from blood (not recorded which). The source of this sequence is a woman aged 45 to 65 who had recovered from COVID-19. The chain couples TRBV9 to TRBJ2-3, with 8 bases that match TRBD2. CDR3: CASSTTPGGGGTQYF. In DNA, the CDR3 is TGTGCCAGCAGCACCACCCCGGGGGGGGGAGGAACGCAGTATTTT. Based on the CDR3 plus reference TRBV9 and TRBJ2-3, the full variable domain is DSGVTQTPKHLITATGQRVTLRCSPRSGDLSVYWYQQSLDQGLQFLIQYYNGEERAKGNILERFSAQQFPDLHSELNLSSLELGDSALYFCASSTTPGGGGTQYFGPGTRLTVL.